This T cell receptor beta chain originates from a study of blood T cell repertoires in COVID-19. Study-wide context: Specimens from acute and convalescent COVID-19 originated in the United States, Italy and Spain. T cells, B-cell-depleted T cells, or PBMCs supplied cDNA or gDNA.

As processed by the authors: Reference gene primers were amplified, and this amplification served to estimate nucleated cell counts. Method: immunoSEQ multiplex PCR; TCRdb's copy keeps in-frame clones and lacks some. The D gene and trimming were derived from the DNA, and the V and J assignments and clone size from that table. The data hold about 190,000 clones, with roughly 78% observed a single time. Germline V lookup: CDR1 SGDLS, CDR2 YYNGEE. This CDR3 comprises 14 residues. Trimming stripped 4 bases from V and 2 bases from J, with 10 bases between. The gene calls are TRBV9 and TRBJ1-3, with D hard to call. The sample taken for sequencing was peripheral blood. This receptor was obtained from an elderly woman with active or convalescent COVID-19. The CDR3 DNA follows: TGTGCCAGCAGCACCCCCCAGGCTGGAAACACCATATATTTT. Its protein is CASSTPQAGNTIYF.